This is a list of T cell receptor beta chains from one sample in a study of spatial heterogeneity in lung cancer. Each CDR3 protein is one row after TCRdb ran MiXCR on the 5' RACE reads. The sample shows just over 9,500 distinct CDR3 sequences, around 9.3% of them seen only once. Specimen: lung tumor tissue, collected at surgery. The receptors stem from a female donor with early-stage non-small cell lung cancer. The CDR3 runs from the conserved cysteine through the conserved F or W. The order of the fields is J gene, V gene, clone size, D gene, CDR3 protein, CDR3 DNA. The D gene is left open where the match is weak. Clone size is stated in some rows and not others, as once, few, many or a class when expanded.

TRBJ1-2 | TRBV4-1 | many | . | CASSPGPGPYGYTF | TGCGCCAGCAGCCCCGGACCAGGGCCCTATGGCTACACCTTC
TRBJ2-3 | TRBV6-1 | many | . | CASSPLRGPSTDTQYF | TGTGCCAGCAGCCCCCTTAGAGGGCCCAGCACAGATACGCAGTATTTT
TRBJ2-2 | TRBV7-2 | . | . | CVSSPTGNLNTGELFF | TGTGTCAGCAGCCCGACGGGTAACCTGAACACCGGGGAGCTGTTTTTT
TRBJ2-2 | TRBV6-2/TRBV6-3 | few | TRBD2 | CASRAGTNLQMNTGELFF | TGTGCCAGCAGAGCCGGGACTAACCTCCAAATGAACACCGGGGAGCTGTTTTTT
TRBJ2-6 | TRBV24-1 | once | . | CATSPGTLRRSPGANVLTF | TGTGCCACCAGTCCTGGGACCCTTCGGAGATCACCTGGGGCCAACGTCCTGACTTTC
TRBJ2-4 | TRBV5-1 | medium-sized | . | CASSLGPGVAKNIQYF | TGCGCCAGCAGCTTGGGGCCCGGAGTAGCCAAAAACATTCAGTACTTC
TRBJ2-7 | TRBV6-2/TRBV6-3 | medium-sized | . | CASSLDGPLDEQYF | TGTGCCAGCAGTCTCGACGGCCCCCTAGACGAGCAGTACTTC
TRBJ1-5 | TRBV7-2 | medium-sized | . | CASSLGYSTMGKFDQPQHF | TGTGCCAGCAGCTTAGGGTACAGCACCATGGGAAAGTTTGATCAGCCCCAGCATTTT
TRBJ1-4 | TRBV5-6 | many | . | CASSWRGANEKLFF | TGTGCCAGCAGCTGGAGGGGGGCTAATGAAAAACTGTTTTTT
TRBJ2-7 | TRBV7-2 | many | TRBD1 | CASSYRQGSYEQYF | TGTGCCAGCAGCTACCGACAGGGCTCCTACGAGCAGTACTTC
TRBJ2-5 | TRBV15 | . | . | CATSRAGQQETQYF | TGTGCCACCAGCAGAGCCGGACAGCAAGAGACCCAGTACTTC
TRBJ2-7 | TRBV18 | many | . | CASSFRDGSYEQYF | TGTGCCAGCTCATTCCGGGACGGCTCCTACGAGCAGTACTTC
TRBJ2-3 | TRBV9 | many | TRBD1 | CASSGQGFTDTQYF | TGTGCCAGCAGCGGACAGGGTTTCACAGATACGCAGTATTTT
TRBJ1-5 | TRBV4-1 | medium-sized | . | CASSQVKGLNQPQHF | TGCGCCAGCAGCCAAGTAAAGGGCCTCAATCAGCCCCAGCATTTT
TRBJ1-3 | TRBV4-1 | many | . | CASSQDRVNTIYF | TGCGCCAGCAGCCAAGACAGGGTAAACACCATATATTTT
TRBJ2-7 | TRBV7-8 | many | . | CASSFGTRSYEQYF | TGTGCCAGCAGCTTTGGGACACGAAGTTACGAGCAGTACTTC
TRBJ1-1 | TRBV11-3 | many | TRBD1 | CASSAGQGEMTEAFF | TGTGCCAGCAGCGCGGGACAGGGGGAAATGACTGAAGCTTTCTTT
TRBJ1-6 | TRBV14 | medium-sized | . | CASSRSRDYNSPLHF | TGTGCCAGCAGCCGGAGCAGGGACTATAATTCACCCCTCCACTTT
TRBJ2-7 | TRBV6-1 | many | TRBD1 | CASSEQGAGEQYF | TGTGCCAGCAGTGAACAGGGGGCGGGCGAGCAGTACTTC
TRBJ1-1 | TRBV9 | many | . | CASSVAGYTEAFF | TGTGCCAGCAGCGTAGCGGGTTACACTGAAGCTTTCTTT
TRBJ1-2 | TRBV7-9 | medium-sized | TRBD1 | CASSSRDSVFYGYTF | TGTGCCAGCAGCTCCCGGGACAGCGTTTTTTATGGCTACACCTTC
TRBJ2-1 | TRBV12-3/TRBV12-4 | few | TRBD1 | CASSFLRGQGNEQFF | TGTGCCAGCAGCTTTCTTAGGGGGCAAGGGAATGAGCAGTTCTTC
TRBJ2-2 | TRBV5-5 | medium-sized | . | CASSWAGPAGTGELFF | TGTGCCAGCAGCTGGGCAGGGCCCGCGGGCACCGGGGAGCTGTTTTTT
TRBJ1-3 | TRBV2 | . | . | CASSESPSSGNTIYF | TGTGCCAGCAGTGAATCCCCGAGCTCTGGAAACACCATATATTTT
TRBJ1-6 | TRBV5-1 | many | TRBD1 | CASSATGGISPLHF | TGCGCCAGCAGCGCAACAGGGGGGATTTCACCCCTCCACTTT
TRBJ2-5 | TRBV7-8 | many | . | CASSLFRETQYF | TGTGCCAGCAGCCTTTTCCGGGAGACCCAGTACTTC
TRBJ2-1 | TRBV20-1 | few | TRBD2 | CSASGGNSYNEQFF | TGCAGTGCTAGCGGGGGGAACTCCTACAATGAGCAGTTCTTC
TRBJ2-5 | TRBV7-2 | few | . | CASSLLRGETQYF | TGTGCCAGCAGCTTGTTACGGGGGGAGACCCAGTACTTC
TRBJ1-3 | TRBV20-1 | many | TRBD1 | CSAGGDGNTIYF | TGCAGCGCAGGGGGCGACGGAAACACCATATATTTT
TRBJ1-1 | TRBV12-5 | medium-sized | TRBD1 | CASGLYPRTGGTEAFF | TGTGCTAGTGGTTTGTACCCCCGGACAGGGGGCACTGAAGCTTTCTTT
TRBJ1-2 | TRBV29-1 | . | . | CSVEESSYGYTF | TGCAGCGTTGAAGAGTCGAGCTATGGCTACACCTTC
TRBJ1-3 | TRBV20-1 | few | . | CSASKGDSGNTIYF | TGCAGTGCTTCCAAGGGAGACTCTGGAAACACCATATATTTT
TRBJ2-7 | TRBV2 | few | . | CASSVREQYF | TGTGCCAGCAGTGTCAGGGAGCAGTACTTC
TRBJ1-2 | TRBV4-3 | many | . | CASSQDGVEGYTF | TGCGCCAGCAGCCAAGACGGGGTCGAGGGCTACACCTTC